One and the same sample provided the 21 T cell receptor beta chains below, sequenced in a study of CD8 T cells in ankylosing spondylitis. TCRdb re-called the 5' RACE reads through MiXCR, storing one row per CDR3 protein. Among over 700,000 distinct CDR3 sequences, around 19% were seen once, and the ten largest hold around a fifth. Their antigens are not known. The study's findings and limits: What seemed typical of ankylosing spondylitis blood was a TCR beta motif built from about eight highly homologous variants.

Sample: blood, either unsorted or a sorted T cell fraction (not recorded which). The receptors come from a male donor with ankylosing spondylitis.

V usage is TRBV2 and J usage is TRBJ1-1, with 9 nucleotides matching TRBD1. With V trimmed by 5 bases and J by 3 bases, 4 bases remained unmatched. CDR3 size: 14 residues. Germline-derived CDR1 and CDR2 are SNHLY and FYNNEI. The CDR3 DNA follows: TGTGCCAGCAGTTCCCGGACAGGGGACACTGAAGCTTTCTTT. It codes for CASSSRTGDTEAFF.

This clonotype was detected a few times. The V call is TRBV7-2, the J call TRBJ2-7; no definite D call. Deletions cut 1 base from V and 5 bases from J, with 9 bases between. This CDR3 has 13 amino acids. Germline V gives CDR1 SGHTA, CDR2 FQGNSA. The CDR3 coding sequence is TGTGCCAGCAGCTTAGGTTTCGGAGACGAGCAGTACTTC. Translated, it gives CASSLGFGDEQYF.

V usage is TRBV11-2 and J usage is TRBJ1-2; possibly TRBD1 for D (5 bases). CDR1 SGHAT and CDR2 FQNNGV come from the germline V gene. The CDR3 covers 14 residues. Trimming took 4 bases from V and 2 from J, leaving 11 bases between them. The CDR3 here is CASSSPGDNYGYTF. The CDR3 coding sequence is TGTGCCAGCAGCTCCCCCGGGGACAACTATGGCTACACCTTC.

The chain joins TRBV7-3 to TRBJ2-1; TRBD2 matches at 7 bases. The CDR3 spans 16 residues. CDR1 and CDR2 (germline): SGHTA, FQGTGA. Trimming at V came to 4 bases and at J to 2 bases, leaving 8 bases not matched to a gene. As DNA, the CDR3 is TGTGCCAGCAGCTCCTCAGCGGGACCTACCTACAATGAGCAGTTCTTC. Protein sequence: CASSSSAGPTYNEQFF.

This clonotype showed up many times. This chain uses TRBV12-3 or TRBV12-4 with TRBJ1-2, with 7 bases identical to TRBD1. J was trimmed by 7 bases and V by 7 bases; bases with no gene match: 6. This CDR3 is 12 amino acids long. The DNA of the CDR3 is TGTGCCAGCACTTGGAGGGGGCTTGGCTACACCTTC. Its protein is CASTWRGLGYTF.

The CDR3 reads CASSLSSIHYEQYF. For the CDR3, the DNA is TGTGCCAGCAGTTTAAGCAGTATCCATTACGAGCAGTACTTC. The chain links TRBV27 to TRBJ2-7, with D unclear. V lost 2 bases and J 4 bases, leaving 12 bases between the germline ends. CDR1 and CDR2 (germline): MNHEY, SMNVEV (reference sequence). The CDR3 runs 14 residues.

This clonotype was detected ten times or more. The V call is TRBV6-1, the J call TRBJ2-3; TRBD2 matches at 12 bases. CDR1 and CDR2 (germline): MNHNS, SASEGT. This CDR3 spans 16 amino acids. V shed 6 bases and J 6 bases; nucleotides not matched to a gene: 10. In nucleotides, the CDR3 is TGTGCCAGCAGGGAGACTAGCGGGGGCGGGTTCGATACGCAGTATTTT. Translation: CASRETSGGGFDTQYF.

The CDR3 spells CASSWRQDPNTEAFF. In DNA, the CDR3 is TGTGCCAGCAGCTGGCGACAGGACCCGAACACTGAAGCTTTCTTT. The chain links TRBV7-9 to TRBJ1-1, with a weak D call TRBD1 (6 bases). Germline V gene data show CDR1 as SEHNR and CDR2 as FQNEAQ (reference sequence). The CDR3 consists of 15 residues. Trimming took 4 bases from V and 1 from J, leaving 13 bases between them. Combining the CDR3 with reference TRBV7-9 and TRBJ1-1 gives the whole variable domain DTGVSQNPRHKITKRGQNVTFRCDPISEHNRLYWYRQTLGQGPEFLTYFQNEAQLEKSRLLSDRFSAERPKGSFSTLEIQRTEQGDSAMYLCASSWRQDPNTEAFFGQGTRLTVV.

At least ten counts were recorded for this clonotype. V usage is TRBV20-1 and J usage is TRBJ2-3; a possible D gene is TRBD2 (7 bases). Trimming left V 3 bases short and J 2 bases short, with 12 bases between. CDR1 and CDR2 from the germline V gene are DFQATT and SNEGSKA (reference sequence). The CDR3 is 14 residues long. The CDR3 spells CSARGGADTDTQYF. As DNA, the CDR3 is TGCAGTGCTAGGGGGGGGGCTGACACAGATACGCAGTATTTT.

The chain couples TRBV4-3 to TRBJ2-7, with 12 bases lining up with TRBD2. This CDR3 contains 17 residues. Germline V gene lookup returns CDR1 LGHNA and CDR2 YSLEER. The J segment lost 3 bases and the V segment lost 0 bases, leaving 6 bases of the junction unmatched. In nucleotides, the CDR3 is TGCGCCAGCAGCCAAGATACTAGCGGGAGGCCCGACTACGAGCAGTACTTC. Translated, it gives CASSQDTSGRPDYEQYF.

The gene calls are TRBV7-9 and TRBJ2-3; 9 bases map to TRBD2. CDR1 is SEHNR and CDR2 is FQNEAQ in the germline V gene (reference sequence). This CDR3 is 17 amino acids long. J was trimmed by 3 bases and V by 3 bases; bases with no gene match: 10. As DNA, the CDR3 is TGTGCCAGCAGCTTGCCTAGCGGGATAACCCCAACAGATACGCAGTATTTT. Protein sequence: CASSLPSGITPTDTQYF.

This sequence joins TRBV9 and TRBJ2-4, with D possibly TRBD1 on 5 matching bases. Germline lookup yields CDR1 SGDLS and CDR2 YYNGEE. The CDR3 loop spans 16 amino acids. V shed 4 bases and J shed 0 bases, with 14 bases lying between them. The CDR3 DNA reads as TGTGCCAGCAGCCCCGAAGGGGTACTAGCCAAAAACATTCAGTACTTC. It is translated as CASSPEGVLAKNIQYF.

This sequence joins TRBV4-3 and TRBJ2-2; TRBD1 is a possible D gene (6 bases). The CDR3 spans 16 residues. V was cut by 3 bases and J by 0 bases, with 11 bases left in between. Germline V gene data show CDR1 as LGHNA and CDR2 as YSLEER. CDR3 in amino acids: CASSQQAGANTGELFF. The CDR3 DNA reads TGCGCCAGCAGCCAGCAGGCAGGGGCGAACACCGGGGAGCTGTTTTTT.

CDR3 DNA sequence: TGCGCCAGCAGCTTTGCCCCAACTAGTTACACCGGGGAGCTGTTTTTT. Translation gives CASSFAPTSYTGELFF. The chain joins TRBV5-1 to TRBJ2-2, with a possible D match to TRBD2 (5 bases). The germline V and J ends were trimmed by 2 bases and 3 bases, with 14 bases remaining between them. CDR1 is SGHRS and CDR2 is YFSETQ in the germline V gene. This CDR3 spans 16 amino acids. The full variable domain, in which reference TRBV5-1 and TRBJ2-2 provide the parts outside the CDR3, is KAGVTQTPRYLIKTRGQQVTLSCSPISGHRSVSWYQQTPGQGLQFLFEYFSETQRNKGNFPGRFSGRQFSNSRSEMNVSTLELGDSALYLCASSFAPTSYTGELFFGEGSRLTVL.

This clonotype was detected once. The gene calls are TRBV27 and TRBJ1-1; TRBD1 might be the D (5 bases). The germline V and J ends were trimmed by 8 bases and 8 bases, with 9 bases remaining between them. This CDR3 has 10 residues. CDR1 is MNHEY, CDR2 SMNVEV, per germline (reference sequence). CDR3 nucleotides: TGTGCCAGCGGTTACAGGGAAGCTTTCTTT. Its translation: CASGYREAFF.

The CDR3: CASSPGTGWYEQYF. In DNA, the CDR3 is TGCGCCAGCAGCCCAGGGACAGGGTGGTACGAGCAGTACTTC. This sequence joins TRBV4-3 and TRBJ2-7, with 9 bases matching TRBD1. CDR3 length: 14 amino acids. Per the germline V gene, CDR1 is LGHNA and CDR2 is YSLEER. V gave up 4 bases and J gave up 4 bases; unmatched junction bases: 5.

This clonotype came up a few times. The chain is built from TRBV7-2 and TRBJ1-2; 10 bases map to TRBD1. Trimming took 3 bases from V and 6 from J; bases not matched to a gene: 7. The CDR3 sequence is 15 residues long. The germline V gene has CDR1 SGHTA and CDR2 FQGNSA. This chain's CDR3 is CASSLTGTGENGYTF. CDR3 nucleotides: TGTGCCAGCAGCTTGACCGGGACAGGGGAGAATGGCTACACCTTC.

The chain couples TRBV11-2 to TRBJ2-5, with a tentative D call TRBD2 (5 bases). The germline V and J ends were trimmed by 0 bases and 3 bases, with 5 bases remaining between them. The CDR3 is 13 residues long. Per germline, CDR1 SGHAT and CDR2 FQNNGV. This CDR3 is CASSLDGEETQYF. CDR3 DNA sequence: TGTGCCAGCAGCTTAGACGGGGAAGAGACCCAGTACTTC.

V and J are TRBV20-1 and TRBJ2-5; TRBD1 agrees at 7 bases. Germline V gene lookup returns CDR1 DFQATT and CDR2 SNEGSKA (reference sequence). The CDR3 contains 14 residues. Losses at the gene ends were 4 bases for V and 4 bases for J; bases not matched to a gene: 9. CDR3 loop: CSATRDSPRETQYF. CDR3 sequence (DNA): TGCAGTGCTACCCGGGACAGTCCCAGAGAGACCCAGTACTTC.

The CDR3 DNA sequence: TGCGCCAGCAGCTTGGAGGGAGGGCTCGAGCAGTACTTC. Protein: CASSLEGGLEQYF. J is TRBJ2-7 and V is TRBV5-1; 7 nucleotides align to TRBD2. Per the germline V gene, CDR1 is SGHRS and CDR2 is YFSETQ. V gave up 0 bases and J gave up 6 bases; unmatched junction bases: 3. The CDR3 is made up of 13 amino acids.

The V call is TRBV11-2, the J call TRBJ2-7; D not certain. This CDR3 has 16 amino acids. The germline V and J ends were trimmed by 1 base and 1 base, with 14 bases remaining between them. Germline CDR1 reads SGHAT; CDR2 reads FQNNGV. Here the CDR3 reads CASSLAGTFPSYEQYF. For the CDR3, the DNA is TGTGCCAGCAGCTTAGCCGGTACTTTCCCATCCTACGAGCAGTACTTC.